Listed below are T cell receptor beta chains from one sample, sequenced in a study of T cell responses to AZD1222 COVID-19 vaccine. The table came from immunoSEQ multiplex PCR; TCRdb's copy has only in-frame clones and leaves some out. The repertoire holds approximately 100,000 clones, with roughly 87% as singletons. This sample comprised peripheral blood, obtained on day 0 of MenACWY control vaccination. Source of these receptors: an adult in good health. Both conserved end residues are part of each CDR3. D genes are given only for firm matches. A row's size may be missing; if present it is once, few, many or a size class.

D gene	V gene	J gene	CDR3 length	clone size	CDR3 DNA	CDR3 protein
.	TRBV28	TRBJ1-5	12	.	TGTGCCAGCCATCGTACTGGCCAGCCCCAGCATTTT	CASHRTGQPQHF
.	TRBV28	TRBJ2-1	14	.	TGTGCCAGCAGTTTGCCCCAGATTGGGGGGGAGCAGTTCTTC	CASSLPQIGGEQFF
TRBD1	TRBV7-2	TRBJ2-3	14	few	TGTGCCAGCACCCTGACAGGGGTCACAGATACGCAGTATTTT	CASTLTGVTDTQYF
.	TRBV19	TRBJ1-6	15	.	TGTGCCAGTAGCGAACAGGTCTCCTATAATTCACCCCTCCACTTT	CASSEQVSYNSPLHF
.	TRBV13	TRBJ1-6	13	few	TGTGCCAGCAGCCCGGGGGGCAACCCACCCCTCCACTTT	CASSPGGNPPLHF
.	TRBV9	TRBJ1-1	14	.	TGTGCCAGCAGCGCCGGGACGGTTAACACTGAAGCTTTCTTT	CASSAGTVNTEAFF
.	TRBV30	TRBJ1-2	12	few	TGTGCCTGGAGTCGGCGGACCGTAGGCTACACCTTC	CAWSRRTVGYTF
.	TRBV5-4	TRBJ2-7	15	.	TGTGCCAGCAGGCCCAGTGGGCGGGGCGATTACGAGCAGTACTTC	CASRPSGRGDYEQYF
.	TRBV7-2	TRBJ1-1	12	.	TGTGCCAGCAGCTTAATGAGGTCAGGCGCTTTCTTT	CASSLMRSGAFF
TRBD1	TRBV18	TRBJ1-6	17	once	TGTGCCAGCTCACCCCGACAGGGTTTGGGCTATAATTCACCCCTCCACTTT	CASSPRQGLGYNSPLHF
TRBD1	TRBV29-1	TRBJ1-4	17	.	TGCAGCGTTGAAGGAGCTGAAGCGACAGGGGGTTATGGAAAACTGTTTTTT	CSVEGAEATGGYGKLFF
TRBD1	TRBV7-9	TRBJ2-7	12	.	TGTGCCAGCAGCTCGGGGACAGGCGAGCAGTACTTC	CASSSGTGEQYF
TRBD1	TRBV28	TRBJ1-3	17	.	TGTGCCAGCAGCCTCGCCCAATCCGGGACAGCCGGAAACACCATATATTTT	CASSLAQSGTAGNTIYF
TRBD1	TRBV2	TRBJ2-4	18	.	TGTGCCAGCAGTGAAAGGGGGCAGGGTCCTGGGTCCAAAAACATTCAGTACTTC	CASSERGQGPGSKNIQYF
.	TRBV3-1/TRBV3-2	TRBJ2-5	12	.	TGTGCCACCTCCCCCCAGGAAGAGACCCAGTACTTC	CATSPQEETQYF
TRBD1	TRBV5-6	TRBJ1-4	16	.	TGTGCCAGCAGCGCCGGACAGGGCCTTTATAATGAAAAACTGTTTTTT	CASSAGQGLYNEKLFF
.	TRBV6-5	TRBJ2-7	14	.	TGTGCCAGCAGTTACAGAAGGGGTTCCTACGAGCAGTACTTC	CASSYRRGSYEQYF
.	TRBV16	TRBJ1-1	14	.	TGTGCCAGCAGCCCGCCAGGGAGACGCACTGAAGCTTTCTTT	CASSPPGRRTEAFF
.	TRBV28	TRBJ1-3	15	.	TGTGCCAGCAATTCCGGGACACCGTCTGGAAACACCATATATTTT	CASNSGTPSGNTIYF
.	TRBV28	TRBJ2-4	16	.	TGTGCCAGCAGTTTATGGGGGAATCTAGCCAAAAACATTCAGTACTTC	CASSLWGNLAKNIQYF
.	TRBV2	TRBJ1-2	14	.	TGTGCCAGCAGGCTCGACAGTACTTCCTATGGCTACACCTTC	CASRLDSTSYGYTF
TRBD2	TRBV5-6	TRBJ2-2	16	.	TGTGCCAGCAGCTCCTTAGCGGGGCGTAACACCGGGGAGCTGTTTTTT	CASSSLAGRNTGELFF
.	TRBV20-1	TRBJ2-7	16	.	TGCAGTGCTAGTTCTCTCCGAGGAGGGGGCTCCTACGAGCAGTACTTC	CSASSLRGGGSYEQYF
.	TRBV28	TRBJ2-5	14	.	TGTGCCAGCAGTTTTCGGGGTAACTACGAGACCCAGTACTTC	CASSFRGNYETQYF
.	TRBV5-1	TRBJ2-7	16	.	TGCGCCAGCAGCTTGGTCTACGTCAGGATCACCTACGAGCAGTACTTC	CASSLVYVRITYEQYF
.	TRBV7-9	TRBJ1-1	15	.	TGTGCCAGCAGCTTAGTCTCGCAGGGGAACACTGAAGCTTTCTTT	CASSLVSQGNTEAFF
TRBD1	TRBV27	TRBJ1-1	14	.	TGTGCCAGCAGTTTGGCAGGGGGGATCACTGAAGCTTTCTTT	CASSLAGGITEAFF
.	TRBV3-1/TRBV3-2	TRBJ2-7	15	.	TGTGCCAGCAGCCAAGAATATCTTAGCTCCTACGAGCAGTACTTC	CASSQEYLSSYEQYF
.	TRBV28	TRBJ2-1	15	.	TGTGCCAGCAGTTTAGTGGGACCGATCCACAATGAGCAGTTCTTC	CASSLVGPIHNEQFF
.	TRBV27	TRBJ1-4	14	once	TGTGCCAGCAGTTTCGGGAGTAATAATGAAAAACTGTTTTTT	CASSFGSNNEKLFF
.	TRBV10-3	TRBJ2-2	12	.	TGTGCCATCAGTGATTCGAACGGGGAGCTGTTTTTT	CAISDSNGELFF
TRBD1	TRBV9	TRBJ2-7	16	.	TGTGCCAGCAGCCTCGAGGGCACAGGGGTGGTAGGCGAGCAGTACTTC	CASSLEGTGVVGEQYF
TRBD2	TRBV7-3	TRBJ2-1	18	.	TGTGCCAGCAGCTTATCCCCGGCACGGGCGGGGGACCACAATGAGCAGTTCTTC	CASSLSPARAGDHNEQFF
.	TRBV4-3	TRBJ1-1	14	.	TGCGCCAGCAGCCAAGATAGGAAGGGCCCCGTAGCTTTCTTT	CASSQDRKGPVAFF
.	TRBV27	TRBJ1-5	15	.	TGTGCCAGCAGTTCCGACGACAGGTTCAATCAGCCCCAGCATTTT	CASSSDDRFNQPQHF
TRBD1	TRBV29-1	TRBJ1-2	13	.	TGCAGCGTTGAGGTCGGGACAGGGTTTGGCTACACCTTC	CSVEVGTGFGYTF
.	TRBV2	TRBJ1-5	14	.	TGTGCCAGCAGTGTGGGGGTGGGCAATCAGCCCCAGCATTTT	CASSVGVGNQPQHF
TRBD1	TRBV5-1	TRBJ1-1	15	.	TGCGCCAGCAGCTGGACAGGGAATGGTAACACTGAAGCTTTCTTT	CASSWTGNGNTEAFF
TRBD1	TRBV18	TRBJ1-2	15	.	TGTGCCAGCTCACCCGTGACAGGGGGAAGCTATGGCTACACCTTC	CASSPVTGGSYGYTF
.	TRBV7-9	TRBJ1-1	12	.	TGTGCCAGCAGCTTTGGGGACACTGAAGCTTTCTTT	CASSFGDTEAFF
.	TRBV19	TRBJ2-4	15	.	TGTGCCAGTAGTATAGGAGGGTTAGCCAAAAACATTCAGTACTTC	CASSIGGLAKNIQYF
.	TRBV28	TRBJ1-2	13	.	TGTGCCAGCAGGCTTGACAGCCACTATGGCTACACCTTC	CASRLDSHYGYTF
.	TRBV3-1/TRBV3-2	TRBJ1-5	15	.	TGTGCCAGCAGCCAAGATGGGGCAGGTGGGCAGCCCCAGCATTTT	CASSQDGAGGQPQHF
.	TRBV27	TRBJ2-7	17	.	TGTGCCAGCAGTTTATCCTCCTCGGGACAGCGGGGGTTCGAGCAGTACTTC	CASSLSSSGQRGFEQYF
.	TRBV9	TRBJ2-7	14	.	TGTGCCAGCAGCGTAGGCGCTAGCCTCTACGAGCAGTACTTC	CASSVGASLYEQYF
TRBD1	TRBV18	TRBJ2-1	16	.	TGTGCCAGCTCACCTCGGACAGGGGCTGTTCGGAATGAGCAGTTCTTC	CASSPRTGAVRNEQFF
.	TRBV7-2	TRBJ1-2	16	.	TGTGCCAGCAGCTTAGGACGAAGGGGTTCTAACTATGGCTACACCTTC	CASSLGRRGSNYGYTF
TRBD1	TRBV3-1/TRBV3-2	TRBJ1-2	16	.	TGTGCCAGCAGCCGGGGGGTCCACAGGGGCGACTATGGCTACACCTTC	CASSRGVHRGDYGYTF
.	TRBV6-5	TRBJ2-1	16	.	TGTGCCAGCAGTTACTCTAGCGCCAGCTCCTACAATGAGCAGTTCTTC	CASSYSSASSYNEQFF
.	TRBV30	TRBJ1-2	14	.	TGTGCCTGGGGAGCAGGGACGGGTGGCTATGGCTACACCTTC	CAWGAGTGGYGYTF
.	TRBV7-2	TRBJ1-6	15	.	TGTGCCAGCAGCTTAGCCCGGGACAATTATTCACCCCTCCACTTT	CASSLARDNYSPLHF
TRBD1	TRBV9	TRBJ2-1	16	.	TGTGCCAGCAGCGTAGTAATGACAGGGTTTAACAATGAGCAGTTCTTC	CASSVVMTGFNNEQFF
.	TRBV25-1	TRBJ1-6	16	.	TGTGCCAGCAGTGGTTGGGGGGGGGTCGGTAATTCACCCCTCCACTTT	CASSGWGGVGNSPLHF
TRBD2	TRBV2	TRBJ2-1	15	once	TGTGCCAGCATTGATGGACTAGCGGACTACAATGAGCAGTTCTTC	CASIDGLADYNEQFF
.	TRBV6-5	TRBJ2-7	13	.	TGTGCCAGCAGTTATCGGGGCAGCTACGAGCAGTACTTC	CASSYRGSYEQYF
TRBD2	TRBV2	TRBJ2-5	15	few	TGTGCCAGCAGTGGAATGGTACTAGCGGGGGAGACCCAGTACTTC	CASSGMVLAGETQYF
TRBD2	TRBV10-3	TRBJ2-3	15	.	TGTGCCATCAGTGAACGGTGGGAGGGCCAAGATACGCAGTATTTT	CAISERWEGQDTQYF
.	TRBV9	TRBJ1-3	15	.	TGTGCCAGCAGCCCTAGCGGGGGCTTTGGAAACACCATATATTTT	CASSPSGGFGNTIYF
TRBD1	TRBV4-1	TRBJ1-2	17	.	TGCGCCAGCAGCGCACCGGGACAGGGGCGCTCATCGGGCGGCTACACCTTC	CASSAPGQGRSSGGYTF
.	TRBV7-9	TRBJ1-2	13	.	TGTGCCAGCTTCTCCGGACAGACCTATGGCTACACCTTC	CASFSGQTYGYTF